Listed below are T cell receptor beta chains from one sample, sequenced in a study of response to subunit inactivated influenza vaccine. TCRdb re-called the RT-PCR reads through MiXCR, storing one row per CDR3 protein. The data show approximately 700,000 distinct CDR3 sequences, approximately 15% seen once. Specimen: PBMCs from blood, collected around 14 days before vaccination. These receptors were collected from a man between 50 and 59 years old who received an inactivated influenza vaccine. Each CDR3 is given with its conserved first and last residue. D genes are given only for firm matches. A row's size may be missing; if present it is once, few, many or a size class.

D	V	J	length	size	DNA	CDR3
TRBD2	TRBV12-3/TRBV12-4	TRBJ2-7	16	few	TGTGCCAGCAGTTTCCCACCCTGGACTAGCGTAAGCGAGCAGTACTTC	CASSFPPWTSVSEQYF
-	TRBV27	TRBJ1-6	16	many	TGTGCCAGCCGTTACAGCCAGAGCTCCTATAATTCACCCCTCCACTTT	CASRYSQSSYNSPLHF
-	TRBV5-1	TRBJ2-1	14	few	TGCGCCAGCAGCTACCGGGGGGCCATCAATGAGCAGTTCTTC	CASSYRGAINEQFF
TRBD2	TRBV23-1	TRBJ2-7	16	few	TGCGCCAGCAGTCACCATAGCGGGGGTTACTCCTACGAGCAGTACTTC	CASSHHSGGYSYEQYF
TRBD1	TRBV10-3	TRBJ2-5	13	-	TGTGCCATAAAAAACAGGGGCCAAGAGACCCAGTACTTC	CAIKNRGQETQYF
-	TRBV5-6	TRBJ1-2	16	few	TGTGCCAGCAGCTTTTTGGGAACCTGGGGCATCGGTGGCTACACCTTC	CASSFLGTWGIGGYTF
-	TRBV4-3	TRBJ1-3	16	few	TGCGCCAGCAGCCAATCCACAGGGAGCTCTGGAAACACCATATATTTT	CASSQSTGSSGNTIYF
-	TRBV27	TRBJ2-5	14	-	TGTGCCAGCAGTCCTCTAAACATGCAAGAGACCCAGTACTTC	CASSPLNMQETQYF
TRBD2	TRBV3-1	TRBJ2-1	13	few	TGTGCCATCGGTAGCGGGGGCTACAATGAGCAGTTCTTC	CAIGSGGYNEQFF
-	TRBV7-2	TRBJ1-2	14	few	TGTGCCAGCAGCTTAGGGGGGACCTACTATGGCTACACCTTC	CASSLGGTYYGYTF
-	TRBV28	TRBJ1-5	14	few	TGTGCCAGCAGTACCCTCGACAGGAATCAGCCCCAGCATTTT	CASSTLDRNQPQHF
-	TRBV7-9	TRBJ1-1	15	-	TGTGCCAGCAGCTTAGTCCAGGGGAGTATCACTGAAGCTTTCTTT	CASSLVQGSITEAFF
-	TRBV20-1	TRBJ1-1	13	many	TGCAGGACTATTCGAAACTCGGACACTGAAGCTTTCTTT	CRTIRNSDTEAFF
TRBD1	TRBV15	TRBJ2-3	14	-	TGTGCCACCAGCAACAGGGGCTTCACAGATACGCAGTATTTT	CATSNRGFTDTQYF
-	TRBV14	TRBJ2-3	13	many	TGTGCCAGCAGCGGCGCGGTTCAGAATGCGCAGTATTTT	CASSGAVQNAQYF
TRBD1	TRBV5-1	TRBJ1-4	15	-	TGCGCCAGCAGCTACGGACAGGGGCCTAATGAAAAACTGTTTTTT	CASSYGQGPNEKLFF
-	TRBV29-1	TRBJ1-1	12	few	TGCAGCGTTGACCAGGGGAGGGCTGAAGCTTTCTTT	CSVDQGRAEAFF
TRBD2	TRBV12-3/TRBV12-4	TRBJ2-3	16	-	TGTGCCAGCAGTCCGTCCCAACTAGCGTGGTCAGATACGCAGTATTTT	CASSPSQLAWSDTQYF
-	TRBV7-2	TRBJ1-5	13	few	TGTGCCAGCAGCGAGGGGCTTCGGCAGCCCCAGCATTTT	CASSEGLRQPQHF
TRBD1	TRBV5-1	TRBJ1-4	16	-	TGCGCCAGCAGCTCCGGACAGGGCGGGGGTCGGGAAAAACTGTTTTTT	CASSSGQGGGREKLFF
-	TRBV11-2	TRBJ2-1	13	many	TGTGCCAGCAGCTTAGGGGGACCCAATGAGCAGTTCTTC	CASSLGGPNEQFF
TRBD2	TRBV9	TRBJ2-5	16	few	TGTGCCAGCAGCGTAGCCTCGGGAGGGCCGGGAGAGACCCAGTACTTC	CASSVASGGPGETQYF
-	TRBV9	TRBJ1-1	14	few	TGTGCCAGCAGCGTACAGGGGATAGGGACTGAAGCTTTCTTT	CASSVQGIGTEAFF
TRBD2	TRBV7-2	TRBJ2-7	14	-	TGTGCCAGCAGCTATAGCGGGGGGGTGAGCGAGCAGTACTTC	CASSYSGGVSEQYF
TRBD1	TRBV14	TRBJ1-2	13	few	TGTGCCAGCAGCTCACAGGGGGTCTATGGCTACACCTTC	CASSSQGVYGYTF
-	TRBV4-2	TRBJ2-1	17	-	TGTGCCAGCAGCCACCTACCGGTCGGGGGCCCCTACAATGAGCAGTTCTTC	CASSHLPVGGPYNEQFF
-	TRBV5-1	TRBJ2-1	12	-	TGCGCCAGCAGCTTGGTGCGGGACGAGCAGTTCTTC	CASSLVRDEQFF
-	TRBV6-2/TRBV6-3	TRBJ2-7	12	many	TGTGCCAGCAGTTACGAAACCTACGAGCAGTACTTC	CASSYETYEQYF
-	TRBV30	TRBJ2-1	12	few	TGTGCCTGGAGTGTAGTAGGGATGGATCAGTTCTTC	CAWSVVGMDQFF
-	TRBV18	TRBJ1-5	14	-	TGTGCCAGCTCACAAAACAACAGGAATCAGCCCCAGCATTTT	CASSQNNRNQPQHF
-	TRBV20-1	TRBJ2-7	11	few	TGCAGTGCGGAAAGGGACCGCGAGCAGTACTTC	CSAERDREQYF
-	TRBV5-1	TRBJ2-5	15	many	TGCGCCAGCAGCTTGGAAGGACCTCGGGGAGAGACCCAGTACTTC	CASSLEGPRGETQYF
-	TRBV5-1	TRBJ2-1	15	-	TGCGCCAGCAGCTTGGATTTCGGATCCTACAATGAGCAGTTCTTC	CASSLDFGSYNEQFF
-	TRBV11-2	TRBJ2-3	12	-	TGTGCCAGCAGCTTAGACCGGGAGTCGCAGTATTTT	CASSLDRESQYF
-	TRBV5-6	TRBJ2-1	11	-	TGTGCCAGCAGCGTTTCAGTGCAGCAGTTCTTC	CASSVSVQQFF
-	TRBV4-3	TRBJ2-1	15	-	TGCGCCAGCAGCCAAGGCCTGACCCGATTCAGCGAGCAGTTCTTC	CASSQGLTRFSEQFF
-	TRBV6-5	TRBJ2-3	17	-	TGTGCCAGCAGTTACTCAGGAGGTGGACCAGCCACAGATACGCAGTATTTT	CASSYSGGGPATDTQYF
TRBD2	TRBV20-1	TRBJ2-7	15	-	TGCAGTGCTAGGATAGAGCGGGGGATATCCTACGAGCAGTACTTC	CSARIERGISYEQYF
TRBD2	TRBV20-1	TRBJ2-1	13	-	TGCAGTGTTACTAGCGGGGGGCCCAATGAGCAGTTCTTC	CSVTSGGPNEQFF
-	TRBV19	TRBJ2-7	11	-	TGTGCCAGTAGTATTGGATACGAGCAGTACTTC	CASSIGYEQYF
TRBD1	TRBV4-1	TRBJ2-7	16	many	TGCGCCAGCAGCCCGACCGCCTCGACAGGGGGCAACGAGCAGTACTTC	CASSPTASTGGNEQYF
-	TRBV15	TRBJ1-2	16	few	TGTGCCACCAGCAGTCACAATGGTTGGGGGGCGCTAGGCTACACCTTC	CATSSHNGWGALGYTF
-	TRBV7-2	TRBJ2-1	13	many	TGTGCCAGCAGCTTAGGGACTAAGAATGAGCAGTTCTTC	CASSLGTKNEQFF
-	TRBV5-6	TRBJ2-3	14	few	TGTGCCAGCAGCCGGGGCCTTCCCACAGATACGCAGTATTTT	CASSRGLPTDTQYF
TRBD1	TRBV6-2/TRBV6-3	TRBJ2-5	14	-	TGTGCCAGCACACTGGGACAGGCACAAGAGACCCAGTACTTC	CASTLGQAQETQYF